This T cell receptor beta chain was found in a study of blood T cell repertoires in COVID-19. Study-wide background: COVID-19 samples from acute and convalescent phases originated in the United States, Italy and Spain. The analysed material was cDNA or gDNA that came from T cells, B-cell-depleted T cells, or PBMCs.

The V gene's germline CDR1 is PRHDT and CDR2 FYEKMQ (reference sequence). CDR3 size: 15 residues. V was clipped by 8 bases and J by 8 bases; unmatched bases: 12. Original data processing: The assay estimated nucleated cells by amplifying reference gene primers. The assay was immunoSEQ multiplex PCR, and TCRdb's table has in-frame clones only and misses some. Clone size and the V and J calls come from that table; the DNA yielded D and trimming. This sample has approximately 330,000 clones; 88% occur once, and the top ten carry roughly 4%. The material sequenced was peripheral blood. This clonotype originated in a woman aged 45 to 65 with active or convalescent COVID-19. This chain joins TRBV13 and TRBJ2-3; 11 bases line up with TRBD2. The CDR3 bases are TGTGCCAGCCGCGGGCTAGCGGGGGGCCTAGCTACGCAGTATTTT. It specifies CASRGLAGGLATQYF.